Following are 27 T cell receptor beta chains from one sample sequenced in a study of blood T cell repertoires in COVID-19. Profiling relied on immunoSEQ multiplex PCR, and the TCRdb table lists in-frame clones only, not all of them. The top ten clones hold roughly a fifth of a sample with roughly 86,000 clones, roughly 78% of them seen once. The sample was peripheral blood. These receptors were obtained from a human donor in a cohort sampled during active COVID-19.

V gene TRBV24-1 combines with J gene TRBJ1-2, with D possibly TRBD1 on 5 matching bases. Between the trimmed V and J ends, which lost 4 bases and 2 bases, there was a span of 10 bases. The CDR3 is 14 amino acids. Looked up from germline, CDR1 is KGHDR and CDR2 is SFDVKD. This chain's CDR3 is CATSDPTENYGYTF. The CDR3 bases are TGTGCCACCAGTGACCCGACAGAAAACTATGGCTACACCTTC.

This rearrangement joins TRBV5-6 to TRBJ2-3; 9 bases are shared with TRBD2. V lost 3 bases and J lost 6; bases outside the gene matches: 17. CDR1 is SGHDT, CDR2 YYEEEE, per germline. This CDR3 is built from 18 residues. The DNA for the CDR3 is TGTGCCAGCAGCTGGAGGGTAGCGGGGGCTCCCGGGGTTGATACGCAGTATTTT. Amino acids: CASSWRVAGAPGVDTQYF.

The chain couples TRBV5-5 to TRBJ2-7, with 12 bases that match TRBD1. The trim removed 1 base at V and 0 bases at J, leaving 5 bases unmatched. Germline CDR1 reads SGHKS; CDR2 reads YYEKEE (reference sequence). This CDR3 contains 17 residues. DNA for the CDR3: TGTGCCAGCAGCTTGTGGGGGACAGGGGGCGACTCCTACGAGCAGTACTTC. Its translation: CASSLWGTGGDSYEQYF.

This clone showed up just once. The chain carries TRBV19 and TRBJ2-3; no firm D call. This CDR3 is built from 11 residues. Trimming pared 6 bases from V and 7 bases from J, leaving 8 bases between. Germline CDR1 LNHDA, CDR2 SQIVND (reference sequence). The CDR3 reads CASSHKNTQYF. In DNA, the CDR3 is TGTGCCAGTAGCCACAAGAATACGCAGTATTTT.

The gene calls are TRBV11-2 and TRBJ1-1; the D is unclear. The germline V gene has CDR1 SGHAT and CDR2 FQNNGV. Deletions cut 1 base from V and 5 bases from J, with 11 bases between. This CDR3 region has 14 residues. The CDR3 spells CASSLGRLRTEAFF. The CDR3 DNA sequence: TGTGCCAGCAGCTTAGGGAGACTGAGGACTGAAGCTTTCTTT.

This clone was picked up a small number of times. This chain connects TRBV28 to TRBJ1-4; D possibly corresponds to TRBD1 (5 bases). CDR1 is MDHEN, CDR2 SYDVKM, per germline. The CDR3 extends over 15 amino acids. Trimming left V 2 bases short and J 11 bases short, with 18 bases between. The CDR3 region is CASSLGAENAIKLFF. DNA for the CDR3: TGTGCCAGCAGTTTAGGGGCCGAAAACGCCATTAAACTGTTTTTT.

The V call is TRBV18, the J call TRBJ2-2, with 9 bases matching TRBD1. The CDR3 length is 14 residues. The V and J ends lost 3 bases and 7 bases, in that order; junction bases with no gene match: 3. Germline lookup yields CDR1 KGHSH and CDR2 LQKENI. Here the CDR3 reads CASSPGQGSGELFF. In DNA form, the CDR3 reads TGTGCCAGCTCACCTGGACAGGGGAGCGGGGAGCTGTTTTTT. The full variable domain, completed using reference TRBV18 and TRBJ2-2, is NAGVMQNPRHLVRRRGQEARLRCSPMKGHSHVYWYRQLPEEGLKFMVYLQKENIIDESGMPKERFSAEFPKEGPSILRIQQVVRGDSAAYFCASSPGQGSGELFFGEGSRLTVL.

This chain connects TRBV28 to TRBJ2-5; D possibly corresponds to TRBD2 (7 bases). The CDR3 is 14 residues long. Trimming stripped 7 bases from V and 2 bases from J, with 14 bases between. CDR1 is MDHEN, CDR2 SYDVKM, per germline. CDR3 loop: CASTLRGGQETQYF. CDR3 bases: TGTGCCAGCACTCTTAGGGGGGGACAAGAGACCCAGTACTTC. The full variable domain, with the rest looked up from reference TRBV28 and TRBJ2-5, is DVKVTQSSRYLVKRTGEKVFLECVQDMDHENMFWYRQDPGLGLRLIYFSYDVKMKEKGDIPEGYSVSREKKERFSLILESASTNQTSMYLCASTLRGGQETQYFGPGTRLLVL.

The chain has TRBV6-6 and TRBJ2-3, with D hard to call. Trimming took 4 bases from V and 0 from J, leaving 8 bases between them. CDR3 length equals 14 residues. CDR1 is MNHNY and CDR2 is SVGAGI in the germline V gene (reference sequence). The CDR3 region is CASSSRSSTDTQYF. CDR3 bases: TGTGCCAGCAGTTCTCGTTCTAGCACAGATACGCAGTATTTT.

In its sample, this clone was seen many times. This chain connects TRBV11-2 to TRBJ1-2; D ambiguous. CDR3 length: 19 residues. Per the germline V gene, CDR1 is SGHAT and CDR2 is FQNNGV. Trimming removed 4 bases at V and 0 bases at J, with 24 bases between. In DNA form, the CDR3 reads TGTGCCAGCAGCTCCTACCCGGAACCGGACGGACTGGCTAACTATGGCTACACCTTC. Its protein product is CASSSYPEPDGLANYGYTF.

The rearrangement joins TRBV24-1 to TRBJ1-2; 8 nucleotides line up with TRBD1. V gave up 4 bases and J gave up 5 bases; unmatched junction bases: 2. The CDR3 length is 13 residues. The germline gives CDR1 KGHDR, CDR2 SFDVKD. Here the CDR3 reads CATSERTGYGYTF. CDR3 bases: TGTGCCACCAGTGAAAGGACAGGGTATGGCTACACCTTC.

In this sample, this clone turned up once. V and J are TRBV12-3 or TRBV12-4 and TRBJ1-1; D call uncertain. This CDR3 is 13 amino acids long. V was pared by 6 bases and J by 1 base, with 9 bases between. The CDR3 DNA sequence: TGTGCCAGCAGCGATACACAGAACACTGAAGCTTTCTTT. It is translated as CASSDTQNTEAFF.

The chain carries TRBV5-1 and TRBJ2-6, with a tentative D call TRBD1 (5 bases). V was shortened by 4 bases and J by 0 bases, with 14 bases between the two germline ends. The germline CDR1 and CDR2 sequences are SGHRS and YFSETQ. There are 17 residues in the CDR3. CDR3 region: CASSPSPTVSGANVLTF. The DNA of the CDR3 is TGCGCCAGCAGCCCCTCCCCGACAGTCTCTGGGGCCAACGTCCTGACTTTC. The full variable domain, with the rest looked up from reference TRBV5-1 and TRBJ2-6, is KAGVTQTPRYLIKTRGQQVTLSCSPISGHRSVSWYQQTPGQGLQFLFEYFSETQRNKGNFPGRFSGRQFSNSRSEMNVSTLELGDSALYLCASSPSPTVSGANVLTFGAGSRLTVL.

This chain connects TRBV5-4 to TRBJ2-5, with a weak D call TRBD1 (5 bases). The germline V and J ends were trimmed by 6 bases and 2 bases, with 14 bases remaining between them. CDR1 is SGHNT, CDR2 YYREEE, per germline (reference sequence). The CDR3 sequence is 14 residues long. CDR3 residues: CASTFGAEQETQYF. The CDR3, as DNA: TGTGCCAGCACCTTTGGGGCGGAACAAGAGACCCAGTACTTC.

This clone was seen once. V and J are TRBV7-9 and TRBJ2-5; D is perhaps TRBD2 (5 bases). This CDR3 has 15 residues. Per the germline V gene, CDR1 is SEHNR and CDR2 is FQNEAQ (reference sequence). The ends were cut back, 5 bases at V and 4 bases at J, with 17 bases in the middle. The CDR3: CASSPRVFSGETQYF. In DNA, the CDR3 is TGTGCCAGCAGCCCTCGGGTCTTCAGCGGAGAGACCCAGTACTTC.

This clone has just one count. The V call is TRBV6-5, the J call TRBJ1-4, with 9 nucleotides matching TRBD1. The CDR3 has 13 amino acids. The germline V gene has CDR1 MNHEY and CDR2 SVGAGI. The J segment lost 5 bases and the V segment lost 6 bases, leaving 1 base of the junction unmatched. The CDR3 sequence: CASSGTGNEKLFF. CDR3 nucleotides: TGTGCCAGCAGCGGGACAGGGAATGAAAAACTGTTTTTT.

This clone was seen once. The V gene is TRBV29-1, the J gene TRBJ2-7, with a tentative D call TRBD1 (5 bases). Germline CDR1 is SQVTM and CDR2 is ANQGSEA. The V and J ends lost 4 bases and 2 bases respectively, with 18 bases between them. This CDR3 region has 15 residues. CDR3 sequence (DNA): TGCAGCGTTGTGGGTGGGGCGCAGGTCCCCTACGAGCAGTACTTC. Translated: CSVVGGAQVPYEQYF.

The genes are TRBV7-6 and TRBJ2-2; TRBD2 aligns across 7 bases. CDR3 length: 14 residues. CDR1 SGHVS and CDR2 FNYEAQ come from the germline V gene. Germline trimming cut 4 bases from V and 4 bases from J; bases unmatched to any gene: 3. The CDR3 nucleotides read TGTGCCAGCAGCTGGGGGGGAGCCACCGGGGAGCTGTTTTTT. It translates to CASSWGGATGELFF. Complete variable domain (other parts from reference TRBV7-6 and TRBJ2-2): GAGVSQSPRYKVTKRGQDVALRCDPISGHVSLYWYRQALGQGPEFLTYFNYEAQQDKSGLPNDRFSAERPEGSISTLTIQRTEQRDSAMYRCASSWGGATGELFFGEGSRLTVL.

The CDR3 loop reads CATSGLAGGETQYF. In nucleotides, the CDR3 is TGTGCCACCAGCGGGCTAGCGGGGGGGGAGACCCAGTACTTC. The chain couples TRBV24-1 to TRBJ2-5, with 12 bases lining up with TRBD2. Trimming removed 7 bases from V and 5 bases from J; junction bases left unmatched: 4. The CDR3 has 14 amino acids. CDR1 and CDR2 from the germline V gene are KGHDR and SFDVKD.

The chain recombines TRBV6-5 with TRBJ1-5; unclear D gene. The CDR3 is made up of 14 amino acids. Germline V CDR1 and CDR2: MNHEY, SVGAGI. V dropped 0 bases and J dropped 8 bases, with 11 bases sitting between them. CDR3 in DNA: TGTGCCAGCAGTTACTCACGGGGTATGGAGCCCCAGCATTTT. Encoded protein: CASSYSRGMEPQHF.

This chain links TRBV3-1 (or the pseudogene TRBV3-2) with TRBJ1-2, with a weak D call TRBD1 (5 bases). V was shortened by 2 bases and J by 4 bases, with 11 bases between the two germline ends. The CDR3 sequence is 14 residues long. In germline, CDR1 is LGHDT, CDR2 YNNKEL (reference sequence). The CDR3 nucleotides read TGTGCCAGCAGCCAAAGGGGCGGGATCTATGGCTACACCTTC. This gives the protein CASSQRGGIYGYTF.

The rearrangement links TRBV5-6 to TRBJ1-1; weak D call: TRBD1 (6 bases). Germline CDR1 reads SGHDT; CDR2 reads YYEEEE. Trimming stripped 5 bases from V and 5 bases from J, with 10 bases between. CDR3 length: 12 residues. CDR3 sequence: CASSGRGTEAFF. The CDR3 DNA follows: TGTGCCAGCAGTGGGAGGGGGACTGAAGCTTTCTTT.

This chain links TRBV11-1 with TRBJ1-2; D ambiguous. V lost 4 bases and J 11 bases, leaving 11 bases between the germline ends. The CDR3 is 11 amino acids. CDR1 and CDR2 (germline): SGHAT, FQDESV (reference sequence). The CDR3 loop is CASSSTRSYTF. CDR3 bases: TGTGCCAGCAGCTCCACAAGGAGTTACACCTTC.

The chain is built from TRBV15 and TRBJ1-2; unclear D gene. Trimming left V 0 bases short and J 7 bases short, with 9 bases between. The V gene's germline CDR1 is LNHNV and CDR2 YYDKDF (reference sequence). The CDR3 extends over 13 amino acids. The CDR3 nucleotides are TGTGCCACCAGCAGAGATGAAACAACTGGCTACACCTTC. Its translation is CATSRDETTGYTF.

The chain is built from TRBV28 and TRBJ1-5, with D possibly matching TRBD1 (5 bases). V was cut by 2 bases and J by 7 bases, with 12 bases left in between. Looked up from germline, CDR1 is MDHEN and CDR2 is SYDVKM. The CDR3 runs to 14 residues. CDR3 amino acids: CASSLGGVSQPQHF. The CDR3 DNA reads as TGTGCCAGCAGTTTAGGAGGGGTGAGCCAGCCCCAGCATTTT.

V usage is TRBV15 and J usage is TRBJ1-5, with D unclear. This CDR3 is built from 15 residues. The V gene lost 0 bases and the J gene lost 5 bases, with 11 bases spanning the gap. Germline values: CDR1 LNHNV, CDR2 YYDKDF (reference sequence). CDR3 DNA: TGTGCCACCAGCAGAGAATTTGGCCCCTATCAGCCCCAGCATTTT. It translates to CATSREFGPYQPQHF.

This CDR3 is CASSYVGTGYEQYF. CDR3 nucleotide sequence: TGTGCCAGCAGTTACGTAGGTACAGGCTACGAGCAGTACTTC. The chain uses TRBV6-2 or TRBV6-3 and TRBJ2-7; weak D call: TRBD1 (5 bases). The CDR3 is 14 residues long. Germline loops: CDR1 MNHEY, CDR2 SVGEGT. The ends were cut back, 2 bases at V and 3 bases at J, with 11 bases in the middle.